This T cell receptor beta chain was identified in a study of T cell responses to AZD1222 COVID-19 vaccine. Using immunoSEQ multiplex PCR, the repertoire was profiled, and TCRdb retains in-frame clones only, with some absent. The sample shows over 100,000 clones, roughly 90% of them seen only once. Trimming stripped 4 bases from V and 1 base from J, with 12 bases between. Germline V gene sequence: CDR1 SGHRS, CDR2 YFSETQ. The CDR3 contains 14 residues. This TCR was sampled from an adult in good health. The rearrangement links TRBV5-1 to TRBJ2-7; D is perhaps TRBD1 (5 bases). The specimen was peripheral blood, collected on day 0 of AZD1222 vaccination. CDR3 sequence: CASSPPRDSYEQYF. For the CDR3, the DNA is TGCGCCAGCAGCCCCCCCAGGGATTCCTACGAGCAGTACTTC.